The present entry profiles one T cell receptor beta chain with its context. Its target is unknown. The data are from a study of identical twins. Findings of the study overall: For out-of-frame alpha sequences shared by twins, low generation probability was in excess. Less excess twin sharing appeared in beta out-of-frame sequences.

Unique molecular identifiers were present on the cDNA, and a universal primer site came from template switching. Each CDR3 protein is one row after TCRdb ran MiXCR on the 5' RACE reads. This table has 450,000 or so distinct CDR3 sequences, 12% to 15% appearing once. Every sampled donor was Caucasian and healthy. The CDR3 runs to 16 residues. V lost 5 bases to trimming and J lost 5 bases, with 21 bases between them. Germline assignment: CDR1 SGHAT and CDR2 FQNNGV. In addition, the sample was reused for a study of yellow fever vaccine responses in identical twins.

The receptor's source is a woman aged 18-29 years in good health. The rearrangement links TRBV11-2 to TRBJ1-1; D perhaps matches TRBD1 (5 bases). Material for sequencing was CD4+ T cells sorted from blood. The CDR3: CASSPDFRDSRTEAFF. CDR3 DNA sequence: TGTGCCAGCAGCCCGGACTTCCGGGACTCAAGGACTGAAGCTTTCTTT.